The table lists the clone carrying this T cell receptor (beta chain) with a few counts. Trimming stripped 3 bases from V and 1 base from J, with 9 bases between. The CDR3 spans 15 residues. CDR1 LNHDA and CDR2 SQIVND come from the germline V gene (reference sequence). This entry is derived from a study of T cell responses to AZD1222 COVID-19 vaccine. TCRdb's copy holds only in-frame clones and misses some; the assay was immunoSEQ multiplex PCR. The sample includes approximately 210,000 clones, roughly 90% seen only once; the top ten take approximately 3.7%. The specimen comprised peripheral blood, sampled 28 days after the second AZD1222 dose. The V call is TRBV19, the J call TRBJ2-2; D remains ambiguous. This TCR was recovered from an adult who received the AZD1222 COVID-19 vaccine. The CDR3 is CASSIVGGNTGELFF. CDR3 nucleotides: TGTGCCAGTAGTATTGTGGGCGGGAACACCGGGGAGCTGTTTTTT.